This entry concerns a single T cell receptor beta chain. The antigen remains unidentified. Per the germline V gene, CDR1 is MDHEN and CDR2 is SYDVKM. V lost 11 bases and J lost 0, with 11 bases in between. The CDR3 sequence is 14 residues long. TCRdb reanalysed the 5' RACE reads using MiXCR and keeps one entry per CDR3 protein. The sample consists of some 330,000 distinct CDR3 sequences, 20% to 25% of them appearing once. This sample is part of a study of T-cell memory formation after mild COVID-19. Study-wide background: TCR clusters were mostly confined to one donor each.

The study's findings and limits: Memory sampled before infection contained some responding clones, suggesting cross-reactive memory joined. Later expanders leaned CD4+, whereas day 15 to 85 contracting clones were balanced CD4/CD8.

The specimen was PBMCs or a T cell subset sorted from them (not recorded which). The TCR was taken from an adult woman who had mild COVID-19 (a few samples of this study predate the infection). Cell type and time point are not known. The chain uses TRBV28 and TRBJ2-6; the D is unclear. The CDR3 region is CAGSRSSGANVLTF. The CDR3, as DNA: TGTGCCGGTTCAAGATCCTCTGGGGCCAACGTCCTGACTTTC.